Listed below are T cell receptor beta chains from one sample, sequenced in a study of shared clonotypes between healthy human individuals. Data came from immunoSEQ multiplex PCR; TCRdb stores just in-frame clones and leaves some out. The sample contains more than 1.2 million clones, 98% of which appear only once. Source material: naive CD4+ T cells sorted from blood. The source of these receptors is a man younger than 45 in good health. The CDR3 runs from the conserved cysteine through the conserved F or W. Each record gives: D gene, V gene, clone size, J gene, CDR3 protein, CDR3 DNA. The D gene is left open where the match is weak. Clone size is not always given. Where it is, it says once, few, many or a class for expanded clones.

D gene: -; V gene: TRBV28; clone size: -; J gene: TRBJ2-7; CDR3 protein: CASSPRTTIIYEQYF; CDR3 DNA: TGTGCCAGCAGTCCCCGGACTACTATTATCTACGAGCAGTACTTC
D gene: -; V gene: TRBV9; clone size: -; J gene: TRBJ2-5; CDR3 protein: CASSVGDVNVETQYF; CDR3 DNA: TGTGCCAGCAGCGTAGGAGATGTGAATGTGGAGACCCAGTACTTC
D gene: TRBD1; V gene: TRBV7-9; clone size: once; J gene: TRBJ2-7; CDR3 protein: CASSWDRFSYEQYF; CDR3 DNA: TGTGCCAGCAGCTGGGACAGATTTTCCTACGAGCAGTACTTC
D gene: -; V gene: TRBV27; clone size: -; J gene: TRBJ1-4; CDR3 protein: CASSPWTDATNEKLFF; CDR3 DNA: TGTGCCAGCAGTCCGTGGACCGACGCAACTAATGAAAAACTGTTTTTT
D gene: TRBD1; V gene: TRBV11-1; clone size: -; J gene: TRBJ2-2; CDR3 protein: CASSFRGTGFPRELFF; CDR3 DNA: TGTGCCAGCAGCTTCCGGGGGACAGGGTTCCCTCGGGAGCTGTTTTTT
D gene: TRBD2; V gene: TRBV10-3; clone size: -; J gene: TRBJ2-3; CDR3 protein: CAIESGGGGNTQYF; CDR3 DNA: TGTGCCATCGAGTCGGGAGGGGGGGGAAATACGCAGTATTTT
D gene: -; V gene: TRBV2; clone size: -; J gene: TRBJ2-1; CDR3 protein: CASSEALLIPEQFF; CDR3 DNA: TGTGCCAGCAGTGAAGCGCTTTTAATACCTGAGCAGTTCTTC
D gene: TRBD2; V gene: TRBV5-1; clone size: -; J gene: TRBJ2-3; CDR3 protein: CASSPLAGTPADTQYF; CDR3 DNA: TGCGCCAGCAGCCCCTTAGCGGGAACTCCGGCAGATACGCAGTATTTT
D gene: TRBD1; V gene: TRBV27; clone size: -; J gene: TRBJ1-5; CDR3 protein: CASSSGQGWQPQHF; CDR3 DNA: TGTGCCAGCAGTTCCGGACAGGGCTGGCAGCCCCAGCATTTT
D gene: -; V gene: TRBV18; clone size: -; J gene: TRBJ1-5; CDR3 protein: CASSPPGTGSNQPQHF; CDR3 DNA: TGTGCCAGCTCACCACCAGGGACTGGTAGCAATCAGCCCCAGCATTTT
D gene: TRBD2; V gene: TRBV7-8; clone size: once; J gene: TRBJ2-7; CDR3 protein: CASSTSGRATVFSYEQYF; CDR3 DNA: TGTGCCAGCAGCACTAGCGGGAGGGCAACCGTATTCTCCTACGAGCAGTACTTC
D gene: TRBD1; V gene: TRBV6-5; clone size: -; J gene: TRBJ1-2; CDR3 protein: CASRRTGDGYTF; CDR3 DNA: TGTGCCAGCAGGCGGACAGGGGATGGCTACACCTTC
D gene: -; V gene: TRBV27; clone size: -; J gene: TRBJ2-7; CDR3 protein: CASSLERYGGEQYF; CDR3 DNA: TGTGCCAGCAGTCTCGAGCGATACGGGGGCGAGCAGTACTTC
D gene: -; V gene: TRBV28; clone size: -; J gene: TRBJ1-1; CDR3 protein: CASSPSLAGRAEAFF; CDR3 DNA: TGTGCCAGCAGCCCATCCCTGGCGGGCCGAGCGGAAGCTTTCTTT
D gene: -; V gene: TRBV5-4; clone size: -; J gene: TRBJ2-3; CDR3 protein: CASSPGASPDTQYF; CDR3 DNA: TGTGCCAGCAGCCCGGGTGCTAGCCCCGATACGCAGTATTTT
D gene: -; V gene: TRBV5-1; clone size: -; J gene: TRBJ2-3; CDR3 protein: CASSLGPRGFLSTDTQYF; CDR3 DNA: TGCGCCAGCAGCTTGGGTCCCCGTGGGTTCCTAAGCACAGATACGCAGTATTTT
D gene: -; V gene: TRBV6-5; clone size: -; J gene: TRBJ2-5; CDR3 protein: CASSYPPAKTQYF; CDR3 DNA: TGTGCCAGCAGTTACCCCCCCGCGAAGACCCAGTACTTC
D gene: TRBD2; V gene: TRBV28; clone size: -; J gene: TRBJ2-7; CDR3 protein: CASSPLAGVGADEQYF; CDR3 DNA: TGTGCCAGCAGTCCCCTAGCGGGAGTCGGAGCCGACGAGCAGTACTTC
D gene: -; V gene: TRBV6-5; clone size: -; J gene: TRBJ1-1; CDR3 protein: CASSRGRLNTEAFF; CDR3 DNA: TGTGCCAGCAGTAGGGGACGCCTGAACACTGAAGCTTTCTTT
D gene: -; V gene: TRBV7-2; clone size: once; J gene: TRBJ2-1; CDR3 protein: CASSEGGSSYNEQFF; CDR3 DNA: TGTGCCAGCAGCGAGGGCGGTAGCTCCTACAATGAGCAGTTCTTC
D gene: -; V gene: TRBV5-4; clone size: -; J gene: TRBJ2-7; CDR3 protein: CASSAPYEQYF; CDR3 DNA: TGTGCCAGCAGCGCCCCCTACGAGCAGTACTTC
D gene: TRBD2; V gene: TRBV6-6; clone size: -; J gene: TRBJ2-7; CDR3 protein: CASSTPGTRAFAQYF; CDR3 DNA: TGTGCCAGCAGTACCCCCGGGACTAGGGCCTTTGCGCAGTACTTC
D gene: -; V gene: TRBV9; clone size: -; J gene: TRBJ1-1; CDR3 protein: CASSATGLNTEAFF; CDR3 DNA: TGTGCCAGCAGCGCAACAGGGTTGAACACTGAAGCTTTCTTT
D gene: -; V gene: TRBV28; clone size: -; J gene: TRBJ2-7; CDR3 protein: CASNEGTYEQYF; CDR3 DNA: TGTGCCAGTAATGAAGGAACCTACGAGCAGTACTTC
D gene: -; V gene: TRBV28; clone size: -; J gene: TRBJ1-5; CDR3 protein: CASSPSQGFDSNQPQHF; CDR3 DNA: TGTGCCAGCAGCCCCAGCCAGGGCTTCGATAGCAATCAGCCCCAGCATTTT
D gene: TRBD2; V gene: TRBV5-1; clone size: -; J gene: TRBJ2-1; CDR3 protein: CASSRTGTSGSLLGYNEQFF; CDR3 DNA: TGCGCCAGCAGCCGTACCGGGACTAGCGGGAGTCTGTTAGGCTACAATGAGCAGTTCTTC
D gene: -; V gene: TRBV28; clone size: -; J gene: TRBJ2-5; CDR3 protein: CASSNSGARSQETQYF; CDR3 DNA: TGTGCCAGCAGTAATTCGGGGGCGAGGAGTCAAGAGACCCAGTACTTC
D gene: -; V gene: TRBV5-1; clone size: -; J gene: TRBJ2-2; CDR3 protein: CASSLAGIVLGPGELFF; CDR3 DNA: TGCGCCAGCAGCTTGGCCGGTATAGTTCTAGGACCCGGGGAGCTGTTTTTT
D gene: TRBD1; V gene: TRBV18; clone size: -; J gene: TRBJ1-1; CDR3 protein: CASLTGRGLTEAFF; CDR3 DNA: TGTGCCAGCTTGACAGGGAGAGGGTTGACTGAAGCTTTCTTT
D gene: TRBD1; V gene: TRBV5-1; clone size: -; J gene: TRBJ1-2; CDR3 protein: CASSPDRDYGYTF; CDR3 DNA: TGCGCCAGCAGCCCCGACAGGGACTATGGCTACACCTTC
D gene: TRBD2; V gene: TRBV19; clone size: -; J gene: TRBJ2-3; CDR3 protein: CASSRGLVATDTQYF; CDR3 DNA: TGTGCCAGTAGTAGAGGACTAGTGGCCACAGATACGCAGTATTTT
D gene: TRBD1; V gene: TRBV10-1; clone size: -; J gene: TRBJ2-7; CDR3 protein: CASSDRGTGRYEQYF; CDR3 DNA: TGCGCCAGCAGTGATCGGGGGACAGGTCGCTACGAGCAGTACTTC
D gene: -; V gene: TRBV18; clone size: -; J gene: TRBJ2-7; CDR3 protein: CASSPLGNEEQYF; CDR3 DNA: TGTGCCAGCTCACCACTGGGCAATGAGGAGCAGTACTTC
D gene: -; V gene: TRBV10-3; clone size: -; J gene: TRBJ1-2; CDR3 protein: CAISETRGDGYTF; CDR3 DNA: TGTGCCATCAGTGAGACGAGGGGGGATGGCTACACCTTC
D gene: TRBD1; V gene: TRBV6-1; clone size: -; J gene: TRBJ1-4; CDR3 protein: CASSGGTATPLREKLFF; CDR3 DNA: TGTGCCAGCAGTGGCGGGACAGCAACCCCGCTACGCGAAAAACTGTTTTTT